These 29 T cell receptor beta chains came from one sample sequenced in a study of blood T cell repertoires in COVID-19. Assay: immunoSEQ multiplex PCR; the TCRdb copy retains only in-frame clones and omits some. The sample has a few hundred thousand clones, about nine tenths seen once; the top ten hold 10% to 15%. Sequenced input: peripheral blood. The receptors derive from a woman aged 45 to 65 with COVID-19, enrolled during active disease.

CDR3 sequence: CASSKSGGGKDTQYF. CDR3 bases: TGTGCCAGCAGTAAAAGCGGGGGGGGTAAAGATACGCAGTATTTT. This sequence joins TRBV2 and TRBJ2-3; 10 bases line up with TRBD2. CDR1 and CDR2 (germline): SNHLY, FYNNEI. The CDR3 length is 15 residues. J lost 5 bases, V lost 5 bases, and 7 bases had no gene match.

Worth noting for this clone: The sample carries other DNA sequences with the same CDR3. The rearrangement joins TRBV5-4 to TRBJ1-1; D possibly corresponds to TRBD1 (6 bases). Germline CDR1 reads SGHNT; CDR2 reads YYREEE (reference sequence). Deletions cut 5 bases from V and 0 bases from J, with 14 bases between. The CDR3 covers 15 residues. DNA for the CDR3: TGTGCCAGCAGTCTTGGCGGGGGCATGAACACTGAAGCTTTCTTT. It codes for CASSLGGGMNTEAFF.

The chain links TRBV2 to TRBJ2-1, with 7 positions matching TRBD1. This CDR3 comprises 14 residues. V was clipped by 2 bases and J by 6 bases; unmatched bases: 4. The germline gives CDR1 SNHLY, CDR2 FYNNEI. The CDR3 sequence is CASSESSGGNEQFF. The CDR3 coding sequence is TGTGCCAGCAGTGAATCGTCAGGGGGCAATGAGCAGTTCTTC.

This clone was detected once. The CDR3 sequence is CASSIAGTAQETQYF. The CDR3 DNA reads as TGTGCCAGTAGTATAGCAGGGACAGCTCAAGAGACCCAGTACTTC. The chain combines TRBV19 with TRBJ2-5, with TRBD1 matching 7 bases. CDR1 and CDR2 from the germline V gene are LNHDA and SQIVND (reference sequence). The CDR3 contains 15 residues. V lost 1 base to trimming and J lost 2 bases; unmatched junction nucleotides: 4. The full variable domain, completed using reference TRBV19 and TRBJ2-5, is DGGITQSPKYLFRKEGQNVTLSCEQNLNHDAMYWYRQDPGQGLRLIYYSQIVNDFQKGDIAEGYSVSREKKESFPLTVTSAQKNPTAFYLCASSIAGTAQETQYFGPGTRLLVL.

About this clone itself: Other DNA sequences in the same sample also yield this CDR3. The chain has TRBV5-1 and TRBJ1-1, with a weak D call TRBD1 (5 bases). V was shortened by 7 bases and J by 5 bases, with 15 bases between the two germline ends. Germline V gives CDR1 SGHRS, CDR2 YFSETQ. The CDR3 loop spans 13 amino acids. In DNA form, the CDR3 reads TGCGCCAGCGGGACTGGGGGGAGGACTGAAGCTTTCTTT. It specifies CASGTGGRTEAFF.

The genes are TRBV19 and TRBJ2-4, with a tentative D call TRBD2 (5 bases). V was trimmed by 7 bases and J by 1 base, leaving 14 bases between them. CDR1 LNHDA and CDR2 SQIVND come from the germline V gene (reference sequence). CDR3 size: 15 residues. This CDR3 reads CASIDTGEAKNIQYF. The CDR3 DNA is TGTGCCAGTATCGACACCGGGGAGGCCAAAAACATTCAGTACTTC.

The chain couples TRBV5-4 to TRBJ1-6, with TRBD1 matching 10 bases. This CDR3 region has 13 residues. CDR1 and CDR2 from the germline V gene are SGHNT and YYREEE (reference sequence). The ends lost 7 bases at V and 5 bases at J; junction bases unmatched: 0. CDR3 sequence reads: CASGTGDNSPLHF. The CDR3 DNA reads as TGTGCCAGCGGGACAGGGGATAATTCACCCCTCCACTTT.

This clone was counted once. The CDR3 DNA sequence: TGCGCCAGCAGCTATGGACTAGCGGGGGGGCTCGCCGGGGAGCTGTTTTTT. Translating gives CASSYGLAGGLAGELFF. The chain uses TRBV5-1 and TRBJ2-2; 15 bases are shared with TRBD2. The trim removed 3 bases at V and 6 bases at J, leaving 6 bases unmatched. The CDR3 runs to 17 residues. Germline V gene sequence: CDR1 SGHRS, CDR2 YFSETQ.

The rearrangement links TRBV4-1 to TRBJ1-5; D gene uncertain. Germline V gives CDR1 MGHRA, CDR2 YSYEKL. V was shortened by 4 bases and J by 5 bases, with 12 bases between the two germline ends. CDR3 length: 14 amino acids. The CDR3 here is CASSPHTYHQPQHF. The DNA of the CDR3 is TGCGCCAGCAGCCCGCACACGTACCATCAGCCCCAGCATTTT.

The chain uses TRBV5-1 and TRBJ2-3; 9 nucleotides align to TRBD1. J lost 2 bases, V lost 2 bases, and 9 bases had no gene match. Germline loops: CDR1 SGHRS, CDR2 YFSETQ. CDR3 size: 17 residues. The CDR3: CASSFLTGQGATDTQYF. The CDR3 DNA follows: TGCGCCAGCAGCTTTTTGACGGGACAGGGAGCCACAGATACGCAGTATTTT.

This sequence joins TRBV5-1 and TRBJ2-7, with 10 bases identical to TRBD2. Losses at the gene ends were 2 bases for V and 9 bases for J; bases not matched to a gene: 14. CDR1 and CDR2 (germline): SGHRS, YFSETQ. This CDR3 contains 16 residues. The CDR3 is CASSFEGSGGPNVQYF. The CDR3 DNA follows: TGCGCCAGCAGCTTTGAGGGTAGCGGGGGGCCTAATGTGCAGTACTTC.

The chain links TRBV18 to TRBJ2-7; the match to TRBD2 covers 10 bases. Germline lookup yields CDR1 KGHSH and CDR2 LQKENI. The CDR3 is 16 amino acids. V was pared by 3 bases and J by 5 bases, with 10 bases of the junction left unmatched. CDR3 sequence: CASSPILAGFGNEQYF. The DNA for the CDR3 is TGTGCCAGCTCACCGATACTAGCGGGGTTTGGTAACGAGCAGTACTTC.

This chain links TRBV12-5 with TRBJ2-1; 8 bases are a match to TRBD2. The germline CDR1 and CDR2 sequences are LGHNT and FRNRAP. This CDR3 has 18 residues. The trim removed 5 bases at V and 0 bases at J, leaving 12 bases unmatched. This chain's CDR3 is CASGTLIDGGASYNEQFF. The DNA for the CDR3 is TGTGCTAGTGGTACCCTCATAGACGGGGGGGCCTCCTACAATGAGCAGTTCTTC.

The CDR3, as DNA: TGTGCCTGGAGTACCGGACCGGGGGATGAGCAGTTCTTC. Translating it yields CAWSTGPGDEQFF. The rearrangement uses TRBV30 and TRBJ2-1, with TRBD2 as a possible D gene (6 bases). The germline V gene encodes CDR1 GTSNPN and CDR2 SVGIG (reference sequence). This CDR3 has 13 residues. Trimming stripped 2 bases from V and 8 bases from J, with 13 bases between. Variable domain in full (rest from reference TRBV30 and TRBJ2-1): SQTIHQWPATLVQPVGSPLSLECTVEGTSNPNLYWYRQAAGRGLQLLFYSVGIGQISSEVPQNLSASRPQDRQFILSSKKLLLSDSGFYLCAWSTGPGDEQFFGPGTRLTVL.

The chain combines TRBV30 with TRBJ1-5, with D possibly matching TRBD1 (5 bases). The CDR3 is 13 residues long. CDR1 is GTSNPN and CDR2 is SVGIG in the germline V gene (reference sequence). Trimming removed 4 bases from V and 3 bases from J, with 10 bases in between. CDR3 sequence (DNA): TGTGCCTGGACGCACAGGCACAATCAGCCCCAGCATTTT. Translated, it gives CAWTHRHNQPQHF.

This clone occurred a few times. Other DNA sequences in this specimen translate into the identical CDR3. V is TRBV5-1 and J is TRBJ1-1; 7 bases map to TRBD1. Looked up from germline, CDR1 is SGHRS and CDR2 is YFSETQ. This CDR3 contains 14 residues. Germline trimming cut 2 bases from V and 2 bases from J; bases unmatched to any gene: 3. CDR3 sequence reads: CASSLVGGNTEAFF. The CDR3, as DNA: TGCGCCAGCAGCTTAGTAGGGGGCAACACTGAAGCTTTCTTT.

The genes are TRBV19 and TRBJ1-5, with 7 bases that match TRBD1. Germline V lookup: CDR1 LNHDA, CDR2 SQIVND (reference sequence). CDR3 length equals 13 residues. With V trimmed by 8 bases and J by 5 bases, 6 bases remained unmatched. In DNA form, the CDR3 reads TGTGCCAGTGATGACAGGGTCGATCAGCCCCAGCATTTT. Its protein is CASDDRVDQPQHF. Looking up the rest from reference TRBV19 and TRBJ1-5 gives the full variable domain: DGGITQSPKYLFRKEGQNVTLSCEQNLNHDAMYWYRQDPGQGLRLIYYSQIVNDFQKGDIAEGYSVSREKKESFPLTVTSAQKNPTAFYLCASDDRVDQPQHFGDGTRLSIL.

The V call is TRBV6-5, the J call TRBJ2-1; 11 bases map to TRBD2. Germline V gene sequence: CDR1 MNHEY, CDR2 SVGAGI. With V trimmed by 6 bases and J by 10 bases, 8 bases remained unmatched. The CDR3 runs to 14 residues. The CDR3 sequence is CASSLAGGIGEQFF. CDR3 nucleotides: TGTGCCAGCAGCCTAGCGGGGGGAATTGGCGAGCAGTTCTTC.

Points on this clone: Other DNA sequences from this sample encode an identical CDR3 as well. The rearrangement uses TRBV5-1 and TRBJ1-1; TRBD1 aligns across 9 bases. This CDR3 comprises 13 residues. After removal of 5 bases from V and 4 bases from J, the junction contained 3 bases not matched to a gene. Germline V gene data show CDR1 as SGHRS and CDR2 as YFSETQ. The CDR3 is CASSSTGGTEAFF. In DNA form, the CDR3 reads TGCGCCAGCAGTTCGACAGGGGGCACTGAAGCTTTCTTT.

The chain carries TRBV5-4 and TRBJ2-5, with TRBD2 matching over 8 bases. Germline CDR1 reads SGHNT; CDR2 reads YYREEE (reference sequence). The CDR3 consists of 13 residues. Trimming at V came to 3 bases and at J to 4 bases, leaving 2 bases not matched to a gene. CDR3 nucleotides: TGTGCCAGCAGCTCGGGGGGGCGAGAGACCCAGTACTTC. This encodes CASSSGGRETQYF.

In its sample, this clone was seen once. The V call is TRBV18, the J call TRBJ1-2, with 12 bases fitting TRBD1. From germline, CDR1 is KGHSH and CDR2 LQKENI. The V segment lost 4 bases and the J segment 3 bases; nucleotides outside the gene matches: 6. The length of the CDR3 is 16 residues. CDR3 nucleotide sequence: TGTGCCAGCTCACTTCGTGGGACAGGGGGCGACTATGGCTACACCTTC. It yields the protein CASSLRGTGGDYGYTF.

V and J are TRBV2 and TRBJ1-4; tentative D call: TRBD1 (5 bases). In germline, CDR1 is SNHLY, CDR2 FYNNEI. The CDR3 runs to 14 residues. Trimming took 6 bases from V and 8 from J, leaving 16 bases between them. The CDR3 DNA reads TGTGCCAGCAGGCCCAGGGAAAGGTGGGAAAAACTGTTTTTT. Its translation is CASRPRERWEKLFF.

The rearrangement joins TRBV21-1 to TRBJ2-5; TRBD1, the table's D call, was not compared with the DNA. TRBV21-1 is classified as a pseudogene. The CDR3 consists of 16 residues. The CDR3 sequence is CASSKKGSDREETQYF. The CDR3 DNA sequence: TGTGCCAGCAGCAAAAAGGGGTCGGACAGAGAAGAGACCCAGTACTTC.

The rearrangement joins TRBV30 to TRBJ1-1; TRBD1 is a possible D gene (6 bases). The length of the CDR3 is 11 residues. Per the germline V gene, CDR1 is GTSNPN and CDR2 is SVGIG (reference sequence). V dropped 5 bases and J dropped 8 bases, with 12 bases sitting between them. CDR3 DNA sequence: TGTGCCTGGGGGTATGGGACAGAAGCTTTCTTT. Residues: CAWGYGTEAFF.

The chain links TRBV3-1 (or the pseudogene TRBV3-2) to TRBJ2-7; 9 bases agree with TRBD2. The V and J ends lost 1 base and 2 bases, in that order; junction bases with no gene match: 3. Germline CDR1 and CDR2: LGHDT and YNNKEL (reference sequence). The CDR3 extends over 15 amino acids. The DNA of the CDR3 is TGTGCCAGCAGCCAAGGATTAGCGGGGGCCTACGAGCAGTACTTC. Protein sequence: CASSQGLAGAYEQYF.

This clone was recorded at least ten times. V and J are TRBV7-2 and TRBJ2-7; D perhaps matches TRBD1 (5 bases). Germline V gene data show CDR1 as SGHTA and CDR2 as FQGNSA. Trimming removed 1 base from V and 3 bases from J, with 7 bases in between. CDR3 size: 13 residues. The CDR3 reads CASSLGQLYEQYF. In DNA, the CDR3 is TGTGCCAGCAGCTTAGGACAGCTCTACGAGCAGTACTTC.

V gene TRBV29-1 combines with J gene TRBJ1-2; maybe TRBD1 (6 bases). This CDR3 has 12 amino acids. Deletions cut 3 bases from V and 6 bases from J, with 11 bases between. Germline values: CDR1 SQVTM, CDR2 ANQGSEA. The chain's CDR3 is CSVDQGTDGYTF. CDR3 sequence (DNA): TGCAGCGTTGATCAGGGGACGGATGGCTACACCTTC. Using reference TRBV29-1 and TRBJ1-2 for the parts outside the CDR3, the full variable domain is SAVISQKPSRDICQRGTSLTIQCQVDSQVTMMFWYRQQPGQSLTLIATANQGSEATYESGFVIDKFPISRPNLTFSTLTVSNMSPEDSSIYLCSVDQGTDGYTFGSGTRLTVV.

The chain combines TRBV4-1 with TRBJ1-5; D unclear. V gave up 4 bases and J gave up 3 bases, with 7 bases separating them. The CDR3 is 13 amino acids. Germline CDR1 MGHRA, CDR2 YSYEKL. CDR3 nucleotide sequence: TGCGCCAGCAGCCTCGCGGACAATCAGCCCCAGCATTTT. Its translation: CASSLADNQPQHF.

The CDR3 DNA sequence: TGTGCCTGGAGTGTACGGTACCGGACAGGGGCCGTAAACACTGAAGCTTTCTTT. Amino acid sequence: CAWSVRYRTGAVNTEAFF. This chain connects TRBV30 to TRBJ1-1, with 9 nucleotides matching TRBD1. Germline CDR1 GTSNPN, CDR2 SVGIG (reference sequence). V was pared by 0 bases and J by 2 bases, with 13 bases of the junction left unmatched. CDR3 length: 18 amino acids.